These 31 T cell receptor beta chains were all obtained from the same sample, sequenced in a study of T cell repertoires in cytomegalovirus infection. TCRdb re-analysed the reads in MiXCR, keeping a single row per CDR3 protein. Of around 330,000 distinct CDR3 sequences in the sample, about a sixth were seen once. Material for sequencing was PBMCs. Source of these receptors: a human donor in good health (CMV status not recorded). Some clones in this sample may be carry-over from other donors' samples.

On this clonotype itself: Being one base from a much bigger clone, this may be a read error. CDR3 in amino acids: CASSLGLAGLATQYF. The CDR3 bases are TGTGCCAGCAGTTTGGGACTAGCGGGCTTGGCGACCCAGTACTTC. The rearrangement links TRBV12-3 or TRBV12-4 to TRBJ2-5; 12 positions match TRBD2. V lost 3 bases to trimming and J lost 7 bases; unmatched junction nucleotides: 6. This CDR3 comprises 15 residues.

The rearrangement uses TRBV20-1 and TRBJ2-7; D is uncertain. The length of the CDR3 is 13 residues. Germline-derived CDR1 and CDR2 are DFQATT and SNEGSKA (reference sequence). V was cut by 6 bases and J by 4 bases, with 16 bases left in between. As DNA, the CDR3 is TGCAGTGCCAAACCACCGGTGGGTTACGAGCAGTACTTC. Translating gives CSAKPPVGYEQYF.

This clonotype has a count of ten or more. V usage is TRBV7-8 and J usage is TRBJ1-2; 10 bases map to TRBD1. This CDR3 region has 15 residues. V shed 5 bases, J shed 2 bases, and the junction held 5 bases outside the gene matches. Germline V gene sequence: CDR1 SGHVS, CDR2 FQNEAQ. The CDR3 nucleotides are TGTGCCAGCAGCCTGAAGGACAGGGGGAACTATGGCTACACCTTC. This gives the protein CASSLKDRGNYGYTF.

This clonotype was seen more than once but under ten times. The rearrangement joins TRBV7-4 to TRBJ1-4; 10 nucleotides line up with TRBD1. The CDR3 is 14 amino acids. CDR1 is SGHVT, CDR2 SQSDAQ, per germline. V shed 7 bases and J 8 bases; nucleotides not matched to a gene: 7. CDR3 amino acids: CASTPGQGKEKLFF. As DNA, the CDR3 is TGTGCCAGCACACCGGGACAGGGGAAGGAAAAACTGTTTTTT.

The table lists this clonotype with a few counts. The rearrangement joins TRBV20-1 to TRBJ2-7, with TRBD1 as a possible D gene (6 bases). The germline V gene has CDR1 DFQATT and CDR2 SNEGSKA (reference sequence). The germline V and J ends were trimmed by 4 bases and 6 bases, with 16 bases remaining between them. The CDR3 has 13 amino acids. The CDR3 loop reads CSANRDISFEQYF. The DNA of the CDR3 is TGCAGTGCTAACCGGGACATCTCTTTCGAGCAGTACTTC.

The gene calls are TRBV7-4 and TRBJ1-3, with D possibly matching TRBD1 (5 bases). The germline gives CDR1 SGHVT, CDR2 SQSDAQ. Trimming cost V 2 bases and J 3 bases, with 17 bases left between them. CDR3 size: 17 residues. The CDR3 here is CASSLPLDQGFGNTIYF. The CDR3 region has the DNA TGTGCCAGCAGCTTACCTCTGGACCAGGGTTTTGGAAACACCATATATTTT.

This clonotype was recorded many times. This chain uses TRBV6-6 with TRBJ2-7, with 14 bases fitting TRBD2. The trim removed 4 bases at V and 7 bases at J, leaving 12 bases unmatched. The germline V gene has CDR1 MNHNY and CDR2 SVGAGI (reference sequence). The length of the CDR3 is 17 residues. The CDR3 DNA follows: TGTGCCAGCAGTTTTACTTCGGGACTAGCGGGGGTGGGTGAGCAGTACTTC. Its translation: CASSFTSGLAGVGEQYF.

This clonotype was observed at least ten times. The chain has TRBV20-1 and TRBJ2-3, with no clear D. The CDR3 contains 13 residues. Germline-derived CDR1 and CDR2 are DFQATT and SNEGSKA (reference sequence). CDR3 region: CLVHSATQDTQYF. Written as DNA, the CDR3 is TGCCTGGTACATTCCGCCACTCAAGATACGCAGTATTTT.

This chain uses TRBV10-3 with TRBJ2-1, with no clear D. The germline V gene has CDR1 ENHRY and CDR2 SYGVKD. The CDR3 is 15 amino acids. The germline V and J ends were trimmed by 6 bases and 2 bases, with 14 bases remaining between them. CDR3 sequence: CAIRPTGAPYNEQFF. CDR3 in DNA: TGTGCCATCAGGCCTACCGGAGCCCCCTACAATGAGCAGTTCTTC.

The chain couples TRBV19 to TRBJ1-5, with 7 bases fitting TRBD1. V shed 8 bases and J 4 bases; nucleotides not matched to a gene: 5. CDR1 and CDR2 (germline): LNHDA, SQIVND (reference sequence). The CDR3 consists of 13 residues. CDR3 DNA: TGTGCCAGTCACGACAGGGCGAATCAGCCCCAGCATTTT. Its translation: CASHDRANQPQHF.

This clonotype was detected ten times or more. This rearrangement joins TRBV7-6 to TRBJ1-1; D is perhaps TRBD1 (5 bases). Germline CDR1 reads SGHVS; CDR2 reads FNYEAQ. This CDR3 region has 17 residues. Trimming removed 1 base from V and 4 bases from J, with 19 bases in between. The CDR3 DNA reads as TGTGCCAGCAGCTTAGGGACACCACAAGCCGGGGGCACTGAAGCTTTCTTT. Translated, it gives CASSLGTPQAGGTEAFF.

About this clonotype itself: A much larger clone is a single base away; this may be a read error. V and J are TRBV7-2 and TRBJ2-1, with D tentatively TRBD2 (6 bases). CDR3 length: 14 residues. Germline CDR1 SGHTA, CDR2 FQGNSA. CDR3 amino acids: CVSSFLSSEGEQFF. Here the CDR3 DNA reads TGTGTCAGCAGCTTCCTCTCTAGCGAGGGTGAGCAGTTCTTC.

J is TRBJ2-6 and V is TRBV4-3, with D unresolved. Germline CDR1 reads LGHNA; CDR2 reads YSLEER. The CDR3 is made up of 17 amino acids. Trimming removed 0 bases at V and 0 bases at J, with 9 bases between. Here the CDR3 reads CASSQDFIGSGANVLTF. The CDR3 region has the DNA TGCGCCAGCAGCCAAGATTTTATTGGCTCTGGGGCCAACGTCCTGACTTTC.

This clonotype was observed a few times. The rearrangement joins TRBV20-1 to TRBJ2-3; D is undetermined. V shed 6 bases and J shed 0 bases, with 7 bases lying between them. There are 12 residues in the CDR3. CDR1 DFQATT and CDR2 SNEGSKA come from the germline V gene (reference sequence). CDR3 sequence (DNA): TGCAGTGCGGTGGGGAGCACAGATACGCAGTATTTT. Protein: CSAVGSTDTQYF.

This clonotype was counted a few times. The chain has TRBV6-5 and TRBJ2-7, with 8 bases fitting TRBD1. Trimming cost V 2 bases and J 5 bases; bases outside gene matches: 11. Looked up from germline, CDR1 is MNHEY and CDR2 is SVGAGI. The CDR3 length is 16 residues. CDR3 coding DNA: TGTGCCAGCAGTTACGTTATGTGGGACAGGAACAACGAGCAGTACTTC. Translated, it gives CASSYVMWDRNNEQYF.

CDR3 sequence (DNA): TGTGCCAGCAGGAAAACAGGCTACGAGCAGTACTTC. It translates to CASRKTGYEQYF. The V call is TRBV7-9, the J call TRBJ2-7, with a possible D match to TRBD1 (5 bases). The CDR3 has 12 residues. Germline CDR1 reads SEHNR; CDR2 reads FQNEAQ (reference sequence). V lost 6 bases and J 3 bases, leaving 9 bases between the germline ends. The entire variable domain, with the rest obtained from reference TRBV7-9 and TRBJ2-7, is as follows: DTGVSQNPRHKITKRGQNVTFRCDPISEHNRLYWYRQTLGQGPEFLTYFQNEAQLEKSRLLSDRFSAERPKGSFSTLEIQRTEQGDSAMYLCASRKTGYEQYFGPGTRLTVT.

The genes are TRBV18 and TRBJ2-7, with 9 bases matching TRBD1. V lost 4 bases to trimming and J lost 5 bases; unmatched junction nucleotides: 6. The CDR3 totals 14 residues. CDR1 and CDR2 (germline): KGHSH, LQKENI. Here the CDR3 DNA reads TGTGCCAGCTCACGAGGGACAGGGATAGACGAGCAGTACTTC. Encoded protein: CASSRGTGIDEQYF.

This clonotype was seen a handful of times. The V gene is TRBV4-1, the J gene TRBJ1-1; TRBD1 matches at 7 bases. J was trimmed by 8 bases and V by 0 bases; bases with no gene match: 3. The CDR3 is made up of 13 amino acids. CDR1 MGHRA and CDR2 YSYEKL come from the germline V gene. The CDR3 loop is CASSQDRGQEAFF. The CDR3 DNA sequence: TGCGCCAGCAGCCAAGATCGGGGACAGGAAGCTTTCTTT.

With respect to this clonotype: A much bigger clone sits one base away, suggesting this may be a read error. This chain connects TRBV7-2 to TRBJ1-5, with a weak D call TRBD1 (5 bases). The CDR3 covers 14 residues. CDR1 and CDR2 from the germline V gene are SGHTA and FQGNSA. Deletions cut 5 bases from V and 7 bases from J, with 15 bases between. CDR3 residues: CASSTGRGRQPQHF. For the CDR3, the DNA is TGTGCCAGCAGCACAGGACGGGGCAGACAGCCCCAGCATTTT.

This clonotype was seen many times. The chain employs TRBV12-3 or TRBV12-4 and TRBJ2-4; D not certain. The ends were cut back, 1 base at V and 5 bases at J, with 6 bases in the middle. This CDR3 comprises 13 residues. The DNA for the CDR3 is TGTGCCAGCAGTTTAGAATACGAAAACATTCAGTACTTC. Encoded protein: CASSLEYENIQYF.

The CDR3 coding sequence is TGTGCCAGCAGTTTAGCGATCGGTGGGGACACTGAAGCTTTCTTT. Translating gives CASSLAIGGDTEAFF. The rearrangement links TRBV12-3 or TRBV12-4 to TRBJ1-1; D remains unclear. The CDR3 spans 15 residues. V was clipped by 0 bases and J by 3 bases, with 11 bases between them.

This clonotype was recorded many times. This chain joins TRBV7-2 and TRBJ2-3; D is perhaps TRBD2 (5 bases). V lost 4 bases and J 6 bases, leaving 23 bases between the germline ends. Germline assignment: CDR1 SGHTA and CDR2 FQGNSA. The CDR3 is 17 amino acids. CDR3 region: CASSSPLVQLGSDTQYF. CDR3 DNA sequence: TGTGCCAGCAGCTCCCCACTAGTTCAACTTGGATCGGATACGCAGTATTTT.

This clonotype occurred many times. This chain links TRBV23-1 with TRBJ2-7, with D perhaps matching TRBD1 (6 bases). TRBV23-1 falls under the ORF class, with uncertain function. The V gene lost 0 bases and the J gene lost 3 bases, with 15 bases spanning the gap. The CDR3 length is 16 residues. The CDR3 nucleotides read TGCGCCAGCAGTCAATCCTTCGAGGGGGTGATCTACGAGCAGTACTTC. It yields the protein CASSQSFEGVIYEQYF.

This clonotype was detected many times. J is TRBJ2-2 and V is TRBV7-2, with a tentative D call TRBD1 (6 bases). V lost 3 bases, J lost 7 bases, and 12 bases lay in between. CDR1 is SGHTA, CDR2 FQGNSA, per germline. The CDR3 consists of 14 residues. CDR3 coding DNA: TGTGCCAGCAGCTTGCAGGGGCTTAGCGGGGAGCTGTTTTTT. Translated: CASSLQGLSGELFF.

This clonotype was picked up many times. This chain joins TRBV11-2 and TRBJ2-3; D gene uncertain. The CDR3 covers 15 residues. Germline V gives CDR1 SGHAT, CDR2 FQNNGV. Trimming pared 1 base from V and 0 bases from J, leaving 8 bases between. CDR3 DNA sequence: TGTGCCAGCAGCTTAGCCCCGGCTAGCACAGATACGCAGTATTTT. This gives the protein CASSLAPASTDTQYF.

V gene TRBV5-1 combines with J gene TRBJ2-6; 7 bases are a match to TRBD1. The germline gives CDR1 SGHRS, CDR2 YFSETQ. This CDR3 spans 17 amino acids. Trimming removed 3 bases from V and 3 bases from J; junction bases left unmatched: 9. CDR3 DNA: TGCGCCAGCAGCTATGCATCAGGGGGAAATGGGGCCAACGTCCTGACTTTC. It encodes CASSYASGGNGANVLTF.

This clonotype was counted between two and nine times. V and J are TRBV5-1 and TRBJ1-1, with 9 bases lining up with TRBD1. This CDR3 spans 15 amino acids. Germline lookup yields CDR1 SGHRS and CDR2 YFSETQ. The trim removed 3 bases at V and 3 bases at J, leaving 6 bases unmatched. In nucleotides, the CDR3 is TGCGCCAGCAGCTCATTACAGGGGGCCGACACTGAAGCTTTCTTT. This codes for CASSSLQGADTEAFF.

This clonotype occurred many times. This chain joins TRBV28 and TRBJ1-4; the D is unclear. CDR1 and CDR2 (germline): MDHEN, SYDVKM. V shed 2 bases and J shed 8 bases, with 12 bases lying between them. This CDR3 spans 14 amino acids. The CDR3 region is CASSLEGIREKLFF. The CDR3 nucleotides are TGTGCCAGCAGTTTAGAAGGGATTCGAGAAAAACTGTTTTTT.

CDR3 sequence reads: CASRGTGSENIQYF. In DNA, the CDR3 is TGCGCCAGCAGGGGGACAGGGAGCGAAAACATTCAGTACTTC. The genes are TRBV10-2 and TRBJ2-4; TRBD1 agrees at 9 bases. CDR3 length: 14 residues. Germline loops: CDR1 WSHSY, CDR2 SAAADI. V trimming: 6 bases; J trimming: 5 bases; junction bases outside the gene matches: 5.

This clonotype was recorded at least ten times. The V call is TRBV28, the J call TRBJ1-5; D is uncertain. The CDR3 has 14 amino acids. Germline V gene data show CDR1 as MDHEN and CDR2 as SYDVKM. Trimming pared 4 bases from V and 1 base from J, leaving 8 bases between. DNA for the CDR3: TGTGCCAGCAGTTCGGGCGGAAGCAATCAGCCCCAGCATTTT. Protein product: CASSSGGSNQPQHF. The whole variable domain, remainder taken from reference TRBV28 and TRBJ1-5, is DVKVTQSSRYLVKRTGEKVFLECVQDMDHENMFWYRQDPGLGLRLIYFSYDVKMKEKGDIPEGYSVSREKKERFSLILESASTNQTSMYLCASSSGGSNQPQHFGDGTRLSIL.

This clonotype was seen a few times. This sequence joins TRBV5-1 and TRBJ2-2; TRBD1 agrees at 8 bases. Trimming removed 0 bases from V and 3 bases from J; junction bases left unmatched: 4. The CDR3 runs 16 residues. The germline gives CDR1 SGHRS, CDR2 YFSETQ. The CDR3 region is CASSLADREDTGELFF. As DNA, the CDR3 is TGCGCCAGCAGCTTGGCGGACAGGGAAGACACCGGGGAGCTGTTTTTT.